This TCR beta chain came from a study of post-analysis software for immune sequencing data. Study at large: As for disease course, relapsing-remitting, secondary progressive and progressive-relapsing multiple sclerosis were all included. Study-wide points: Significantly decreased normalized Chao1 diversity was recorded for multiple sclerosis patients relative to controls. Samples prepared in the same batch strongly co-clustered by F measure. TRBV5-6, TRBV5-1 and TRBV20-1 belonged to a set of about five TRBV segments that were more frequent in patients than controls.

Trimming left V 3 bases short and J 8 bases short, with 17 bases between. Germline lookup yields CDR1 SGHAT and CDR2 FQNNGV. CDR3 length equals 15 residues. This clonotype was counted a few times. Antigen specificity is unknown. Unique molecular identifiers tagged the TCR beta cDNA libraries. cDNA molecules numbering roughly 0.5 million came from roughly 0.93 to 9.6 million T cells. TCRdb reanalysed the PCR reads using MiXCR and keeps one entry per CDR3 protein. There are hundreds of thousands of distinct CDR3 sequences in the sample; more than 50% occur only once, and around 11% lies in the top ten. The specimen was blood. The receptor's source is a girl under 10 years old with multiple sclerosis. The genes are TRBV11-2 and TRBJ2-1, with a tentative D call TRBD2 (6 bases). In DNA, the CDR3 is TGTGCCAGCAGCTTCCCTTGGGGGGTGGGGGATGAGCAGTTCTTC. Encoded protein: CASSFPWGVGDEQFF.